The T cell receptor (beta chain) under discussion was sequenced for a study of cytomegalovirus exposure and HLA in healthy donors. Overall study results and limits: Accurate HLA-A and HLA-B prediction from TCR beta sequences was reported for most subjects. In a later analysis, at a false discovery rate of 0.05, under 20,000 TCR beta sequences were associated with HLA alleles.

The junction had 8 bases not matched to a gene; V was cut back by 2 bases and J by 10 bases. There are 14 residues in the CDR3. Germline V gene data show CDR1 as SGHNT and CDR2 as YENEEA. The PCR employed 60 Vbeta primers together with 13 Jbeta primers. Produced via immunoSEQ multiplex PCR; TCRdb's table is partial and in-frame only. The sample holds some 160,000 clones, roughly 80% seen once. About this clone: The antigen is unknown.

The receptor was derived from a woman aged 25 to 39 in good health and CMV-seronegative. Sequenced input: PBMCs. The chain joins TRBV11-3 to TRBJ2-1; 7 nucleotides line up with TRBD2. The CDR3 DNA is TGTGCCAGCAGCTTATGGGGAGGGGCTCAGGAGCAGTTCTTC. Protein: CASSLWGGAQEQFF.